This TCR beta chain was observed in a study of T cells in Graves' hyperthyroidism and ophthalmopathy. Regions amplified from RNA transcripts were the TCR beta CDR3 regions. The study used the HTBI primer set for a first-round RT-PCR of the TCR CDR3. TCRdb independently ran MiXCR on the multiplex PCR reads; one entry per CDR3 protein. The repertoire holds 300,000 to 450,000 distinct CDR3 sequences, approximately 25% seen once, with over 70% in the top ten. This CDR3 region has 16 residues. The V end lost 2 bases, the J end lost 1 base, and 15 bases lay between the germline ends. Per the germline V gene, CDR1 is DFQATT and CDR2 is SNEGSKA (reference sequence).

The sequence derives from a middle-aged man with Graves' hyperthyroidism. The genes are TRBV20-1 and TRBJ2-1, with D maybe TRBD2 (6 bases). Sequenced sample: blood. CDR3 nucleotide sequence: TGCAGTGCTAGAACCTTTAGCGGAGGGTCCTACAATGAGCAGTTCTTC. Protein: CSARTFSGGSYNEQFF.